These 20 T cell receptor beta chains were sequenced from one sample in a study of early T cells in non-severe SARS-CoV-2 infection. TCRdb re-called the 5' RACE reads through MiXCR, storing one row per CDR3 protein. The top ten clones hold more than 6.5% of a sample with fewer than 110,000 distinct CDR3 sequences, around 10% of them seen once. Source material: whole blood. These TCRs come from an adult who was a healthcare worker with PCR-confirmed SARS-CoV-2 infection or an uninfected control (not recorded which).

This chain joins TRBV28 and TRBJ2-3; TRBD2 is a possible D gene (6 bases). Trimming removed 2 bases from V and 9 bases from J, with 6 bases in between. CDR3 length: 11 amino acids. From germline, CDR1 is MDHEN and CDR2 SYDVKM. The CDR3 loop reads CASSLRGTQYF. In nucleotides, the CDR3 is TGTGCCAGCAGTTTACGGGGGACGCAGTATTTT.

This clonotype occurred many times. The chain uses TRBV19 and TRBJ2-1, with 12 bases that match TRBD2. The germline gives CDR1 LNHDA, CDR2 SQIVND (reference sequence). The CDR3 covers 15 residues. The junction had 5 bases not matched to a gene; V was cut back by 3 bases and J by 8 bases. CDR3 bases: TGTGCCAGTAGTATCCTAGCGGGAGGGTCGGATGAGCAGTTCTTC. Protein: CASSILAGGSDEQFF.

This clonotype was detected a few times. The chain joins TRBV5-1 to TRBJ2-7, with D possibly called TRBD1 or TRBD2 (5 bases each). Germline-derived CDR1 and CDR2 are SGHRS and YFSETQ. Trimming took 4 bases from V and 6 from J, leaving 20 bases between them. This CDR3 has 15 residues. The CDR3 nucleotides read TGCGCCAGCAGCCCCGCGCCCTCAGGGACCTCCGAGCAGTACTTC. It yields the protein CASSPAPSGTSEQYF.

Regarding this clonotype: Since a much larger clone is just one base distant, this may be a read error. The CDR3 sequence is CASSVGYNEQFF. The DNA for the CDR3 is TGTGCCAGCAGCGTAGGTTACAATGAGCAGTTCTTC. The chain is built from TRBV9 and TRBJ2-1, with D hard to call. The CDR3 totals 12 residues. CDR1 and CDR2 from the germline V gene are SGDLS and YYNGEE. Trimming removed 0 bases at V and 4 bases at J, with 2 bases between.

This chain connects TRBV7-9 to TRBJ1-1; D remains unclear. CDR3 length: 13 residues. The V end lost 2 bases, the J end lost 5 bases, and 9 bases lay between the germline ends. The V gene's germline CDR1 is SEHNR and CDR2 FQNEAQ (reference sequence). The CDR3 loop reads CASSLTQVTEAFF. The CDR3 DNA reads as TGTGCCAGCAGCTTAACCCAGGTTACTGAAGCTTTCTTT.

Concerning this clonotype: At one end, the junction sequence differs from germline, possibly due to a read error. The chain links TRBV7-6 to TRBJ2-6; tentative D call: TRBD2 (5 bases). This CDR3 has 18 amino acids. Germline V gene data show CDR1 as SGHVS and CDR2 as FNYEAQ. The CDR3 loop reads CASSLRSGSPSGVNVLTF. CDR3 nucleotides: TGTGCCAGCAGCTTGAGGAGCGGATCCCCCTCTGGGGTCAACGTCCTGACTTTC.

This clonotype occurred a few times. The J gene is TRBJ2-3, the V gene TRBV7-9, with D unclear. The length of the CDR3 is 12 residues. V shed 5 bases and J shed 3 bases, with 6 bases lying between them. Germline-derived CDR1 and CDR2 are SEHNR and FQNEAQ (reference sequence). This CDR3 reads CASSVSTDTQYF. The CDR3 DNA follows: TGTGCCAGCAGCGTGAGTACAGATACGCAGTATTTT.

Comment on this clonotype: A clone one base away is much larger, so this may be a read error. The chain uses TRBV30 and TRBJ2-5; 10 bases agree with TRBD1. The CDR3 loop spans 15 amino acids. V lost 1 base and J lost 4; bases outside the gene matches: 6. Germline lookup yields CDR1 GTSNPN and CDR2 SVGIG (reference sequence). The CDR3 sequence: CAWSGGTGAGETQYF. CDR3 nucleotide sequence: TGTGCCTGGAGTGGAGGGACAGGGGCGGGAGAGACCCAGTACTTC.

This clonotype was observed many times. Written as DNA, the CDR3 is TGTGCCAGCAGTTTCCTCCTCCGGGGGACCGGGGAGCTGTTTTTT. It codes for CASSFLLRGTGELFF. V gene TRBV28 combines with J gene TRBJ2-2, with a tentative D call TRBD2 (6 bases). The length of the CDR3 is 15 residues. V lost 3 bases and J lost 5, with 13 bases in between. Germline CDR1 and CDR2: MDHEN and SYDVKM.

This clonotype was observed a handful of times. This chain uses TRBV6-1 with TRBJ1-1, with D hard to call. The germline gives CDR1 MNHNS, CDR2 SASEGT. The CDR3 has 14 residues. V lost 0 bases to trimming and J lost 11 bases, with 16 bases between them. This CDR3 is CASSEASRVMRAFF. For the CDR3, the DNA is TGTGCCAGCAGTGAAGCCTCACGGGTTATGAGGGCTTTCTTT.

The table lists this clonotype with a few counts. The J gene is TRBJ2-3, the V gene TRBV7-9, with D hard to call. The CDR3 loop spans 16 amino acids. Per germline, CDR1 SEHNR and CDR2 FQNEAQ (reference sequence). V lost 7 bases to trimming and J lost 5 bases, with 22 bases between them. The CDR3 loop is CASNLGPRGIGDTQYF. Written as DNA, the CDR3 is TGTGCCAGCAACCTTGGGCCGCGTGGAATTGGAGATACGCAGTATTTT.

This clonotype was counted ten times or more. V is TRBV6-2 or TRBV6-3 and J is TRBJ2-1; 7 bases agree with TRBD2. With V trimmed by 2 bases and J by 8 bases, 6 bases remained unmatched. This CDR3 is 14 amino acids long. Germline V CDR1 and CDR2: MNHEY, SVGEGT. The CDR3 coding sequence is TGTGCCAGCAGTTACCTAGCGGAGAGCTATGAGCAGTTCTTC. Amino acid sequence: CASSYLAESYEQFF.

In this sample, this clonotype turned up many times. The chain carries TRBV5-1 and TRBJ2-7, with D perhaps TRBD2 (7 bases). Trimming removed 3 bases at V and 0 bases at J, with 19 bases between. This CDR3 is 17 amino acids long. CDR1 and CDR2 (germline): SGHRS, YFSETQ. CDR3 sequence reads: CASSSGGGGHRSYEQYF. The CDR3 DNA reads TGCGCCAGCAGCTCGGGAGGAGGGGGACACCGCTCCTACGAGCAGTACTTC.

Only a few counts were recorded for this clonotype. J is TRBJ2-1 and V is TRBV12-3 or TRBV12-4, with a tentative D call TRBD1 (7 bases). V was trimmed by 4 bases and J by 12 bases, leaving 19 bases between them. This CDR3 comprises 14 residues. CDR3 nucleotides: TGTGCCAGCAGTTACGCGACAGGGTTGGAGGGGCAGTTCTTC. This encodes CASSYATGLEGQFF.

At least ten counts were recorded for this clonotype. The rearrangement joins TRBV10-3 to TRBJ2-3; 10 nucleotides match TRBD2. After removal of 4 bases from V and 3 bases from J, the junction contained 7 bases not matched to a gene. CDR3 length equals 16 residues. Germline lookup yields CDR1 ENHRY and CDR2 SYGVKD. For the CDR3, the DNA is TGTGCCATCAGTGGGCTAGCGGGAGTAATAACAGATACGCAGTATTTT. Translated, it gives CAISGLAGVITDTQYF.

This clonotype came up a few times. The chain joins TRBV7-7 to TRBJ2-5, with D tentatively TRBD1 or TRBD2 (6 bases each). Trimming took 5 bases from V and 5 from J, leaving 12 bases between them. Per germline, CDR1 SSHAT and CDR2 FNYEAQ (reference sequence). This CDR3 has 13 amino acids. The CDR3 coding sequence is TGTGCCAGCAGCGTTAGGGGGGCGGAGACCCAGTACTTC. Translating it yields CASSVRGAETQYF. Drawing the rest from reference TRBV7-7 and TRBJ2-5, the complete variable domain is GAGVSQSPRYKVTKRGQDVTLRCDPISSHATLYWYQQALGQGPEFLTYFNYEAQPDKSGLPSDRFSAERPEGSISTLTIQRTEQRDSAMYRCASSVRGAETQYFGPGTRLLVL.

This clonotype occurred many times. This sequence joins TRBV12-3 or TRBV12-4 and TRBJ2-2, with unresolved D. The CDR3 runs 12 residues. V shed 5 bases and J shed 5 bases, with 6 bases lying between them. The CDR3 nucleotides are TGTGCCAGCAGTGCCGGGACCGGGGAGCTGTTTTTT. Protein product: CASSAGTGELFF.

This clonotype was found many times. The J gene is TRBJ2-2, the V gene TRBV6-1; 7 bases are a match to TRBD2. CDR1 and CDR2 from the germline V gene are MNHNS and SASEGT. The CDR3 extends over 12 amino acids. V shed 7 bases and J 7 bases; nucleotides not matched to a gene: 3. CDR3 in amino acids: CASIREVGELFF. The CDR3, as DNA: TGTGCCAGCATTCGGGAGGTCGGGGAGCTGTTTTTT.

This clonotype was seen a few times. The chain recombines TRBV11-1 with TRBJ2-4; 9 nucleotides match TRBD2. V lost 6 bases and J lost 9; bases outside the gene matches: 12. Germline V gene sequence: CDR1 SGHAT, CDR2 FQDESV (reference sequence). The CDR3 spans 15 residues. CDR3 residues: CASSSDGGRATIQYF. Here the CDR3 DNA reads TGTGCCAGCAGTTCGGACGGCGGGAGGGCCACCATTCAGTACTTC.

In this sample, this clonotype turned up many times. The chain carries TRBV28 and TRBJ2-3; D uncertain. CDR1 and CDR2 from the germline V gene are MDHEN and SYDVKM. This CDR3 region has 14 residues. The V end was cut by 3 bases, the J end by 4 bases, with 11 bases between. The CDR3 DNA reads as TGTGCCAGCAGTTTCCCCCCGGAGCCAGATACGCAGTATTTT. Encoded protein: CASSFPPEPDTQYF.